Listed below are T cell receptor beta chains from one sample, sequenced in a study of blood T cell repertoires in COVID-19. TCRdb keeps only in-frame clones here, not all; method: immunoSEQ multiplex PCR. The sample includes a few hundred thousand clones, around nine tenths seen only once; the top ten take 3% to 3.5%. Sequenced sample: peripheral blood. Source of these receptors: a man between 60 and 75 years old with acute or convalescent COVID-19. The CDR3 runs from the conserved cysteine through the conserved F or W. Fields, in order: clone size, J gene, V gene, CDR3 protein. For some rows the clone size is stated as once, few or many, or as a class when expanded; others skip it.

. TRBJ2-3 TRBV7-2 CASSLDRGGAENTQYF
. TRBJ2-1 TRBV13 CASSLEGQGGEQFF
. TRBJ2-7 TRBV5-4 CASSPGGDKSYEQYF
. TRBJ1-5 TRBV19 CASRWKGAGNQPQHF
once TRBJ2-5 TRBV7-7 CASSLSSGVAGEETQYF
. TRBJ2-1 TRBV6-4 CASTGGPNNEQFF
. TRBJ1-1 TRBV19 CASSMQGYTEAFF
. TRBJ2-5 TRBV28 CASSRGLAGGGETQYF
. TRBJ1-5 TRBV18 CASSPLGGRGNSHQPQHF
. TRBJ1-1 TRBV18 CASSPDSTGGTEAFF
once TRBJ1-1 TRBV3-1/TRBV3-2 CASSQGGQGNTEAFF
. TRBJ2-2 TRBV20-1 CSASLGANTGELFF
. TRBJ2-1 TRBV19 CASSIPLHRDGRNEQFF
. TRBJ2-3 TRBV18 CASSLLLNRGRPDTQYF
. TRBJ1-1 TRBV19 CASSTWTGRFF
. TRBJ2-7 TRBV6-6 CASSYRDRGYEQYF